This T cell receptor beta chain derives from a study of cytomegalovirus exposure and HLA in healthy donors. Whole-study findings and limits: Three chains linked to CMV were shown in vitro to be specific for CMV antigens.

Remarks on this clone: Its antigen is unknown.

The CDR3 spans 14 residues. Germline-derived CDR1 and CDR2 are SGHRS and YFSETQ. V was shortened by 5 bases and J by 7 bases, with 15 bases between the two germline ends. Profiled with immunoSEQ multiplex PCR; TCRdb holds only in-frame clones, not every one. The repertoire holds roughly 170,000 clones, with 80% to 85% as singletons. Sequences were obtained from PBMCs. This clonotype originated in a woman between 18 and 30 years old in good health and CMV-seropositive. The J gene is TRBJ1-4, the V gene TRBV5-1, with D unresolved. The chain's CDR3 is CASSEGGSTEKLFF. The CDR3 nucleotides read TGCGCCAGCAGTGAGGGAGGGAGTACTGAAAAACTGTTTTTT.